The clone carrying this T cell receptor beta chain occurred a few times. The antigen remains unidentified. The data were taken from a study of T-cell memory formation after mild COVID-19. Sample barcodes and UMIs were carried by the TCR alpha and TCR beta cDNA libraries that 5'RACE generated with constant-segment primers. Each CDR3 protein is one row after TCRdb ran MiXCR on the 5' RACE reads. This table has hundreds of thousands of distinct CDR3 sequences, under 8.5% appearing once. Germline CDR1 reads LGHNA; CDR2 reads YSLEER. With 0 bases removed from V and 5 bases from J, the gap between germline ends came to 5 bases. The CDR3 has 13 amino acids. Whole-study results and caveats: SARS-CoV-2 specificity was not confirmed for second-wave clones peaking on day 37. Pre-infection memory held some responding clones, suggesting pre-existing cross-reactive T cells responded. A second wave expanding day 15 to 37 was CD4+-biased; contracting clones were balanced.

The clonotype was recovered from a man in his late teens or twenties who had mild COVID-19 (a few samples of this study predate the infection). Cell type and time point are not known. Material: PBMCs or a T cell subset sorted from them (not recorded which). The chain couples TRBV4-3 to TRBJ2-1; D ambiguous. This CDR3 is CASSQDLNNEQFF. In DNA, the CDR3 is TGCGCCAGCAGCCAAGATCTCAACAATGAGCAGTTCTTC.